Shown below are 6 T cell receptor beta chains from a single sample sequenced in a study of vaccination and CD4 T cells after COVID-19. As for treatment: roughly 11-day PBMC culture with coronavirus spike peptide pools or control peptides (ViraFEST assay). Sequencing of DNA taken from cultured CD4+ T cells relied on the Oncomine TCR Beta short-read assay. One entry per CDR3 protein results from TCRdb running MiXCR on the PCR reads. Seen here are approximately 24,000 distinct CDR3 sequences, around two thirds observed once, and the top ten hold approximately 21%. These TCRs are of unknown antigen specificity. The specimen was CD4+ T cells from blood, cultured in vitro, collected after SARS-CoV-2 vaccination. The receptors stem from a human donor who received a COVID-19 vaccine.

The chain combines TRBV11-3 with TRBJ2-3, with TRBD2 matching over 7 bases. V gave up 1 base and J gave up 1 base; unmatched junction bases: 8. This CDR3 has 17 amino acids. CDR1 and CDR2 from the germline V gene are SGHNT and YENEEA. The DNA of the CDR3 is TGTGCCAGCAGCTTAGCTCTTAACCGGGGGGGCACAGATACGCAGTATTTT. Translated: CASSLALNRGGTDTQYF.

The J gene is TRBJ2-2, the V gene TRBV2; 12 bases fit TRBD1. CDR3 length: 15 residues. The germline V gene has CDR1 SNHLY and CDR2 FYNNEI. Trimming removed 9 bases from V and 6 bases from J; junction bases left unmatched: 8. The DNA of the CDR3 is TGTGCCAGTCATACGGGACAGGGGGCAGCCGGGGAGCTGTTTTTT. It codes for CASHTGQGAAGELFF.

The chain employs TRBV19 and TRBJ1-2; TRBD1 aligns across 9 bases. This CDR3 has 15 amino acids. The V and J ends lost 7 bases and 7 bases, in that order; junction bases with no gene match: 13. Germline-derived CDR1 and CDR2 are LNHDA and SQIVND (reference sequence). In DNA, the CDR3 is TGTGCCAGTACCCCTAGTAGGGACAGGGAGGCTGGCTACACCTTC. Amino acids: CASTPSRDREAGYTF. The full variable domain, with the rest looked up from reference TRBV19 and TRBJ1-2, is DGGITQSPKYLFRKEGQNVTLSCEQNLNHDAMYWYRQDPGQGLRLIYYSQIVNDFQKGDIAEGYSVSREKKESFPLTVTSAQKNPTAFYLCASTPSRDREAGYTFGSGTRLTVV.

The chain uses TRBV19 and TRBJ1-5; tentatively, D is TRBD1 (5 bases). This CDR3 is built from 13 residues. Trimming left V 8 bases short and J 7 bases short, with 15 bases between. Germline CDR1 LNHDA, CDR2 SQIVND (reference sequence). CDR3 coding DNA: TGTGCCAGTCACGGCAGGGTGGACCAGCCCCAGCATTTT. Protein: CASHGRVDQPQHF.

The V call is TRBV7-2, the J call TRBJ2-3; D call uncertain. The germline CDR1 and CDR2 sequences are SGHTA and FQGNSA. CDR3 length: 14 residues. V was cut by 6 bases and J by 0 bases, with 10 bases left in between. The CDR3 nucleotides are TGTGCCAGCAGTCGTAAGGTTAGCACAGATACGCAGTATTTT. Protein: CASSRKVSTDTQYF. The variable domain in full, completed from reference TRBV7-2 and TRBJ2-3, reads GAGVSQSPSNKVTEKGKDVELRCDPISGHTALYWYRQSLGQGLEFLIYFQGNSAPDKSGLPSDRFSAERTGGSVSTLTIQRTQQEDSAVYLCASSRKVSTDTQYFGPGTRLTVL.

The chain recombines TRBV19 with TRBJ2-3; no firm D call. Germline CDR1 LNHDA, CDR2 SQIVND (reference sequence). The CDR3 consists of 13 residues. With 5 bases removed from V and 2 bases from J, the gap between germline ends came to 8 bases. The CDR3: CASSGRTTDTQYF. The CDR3 DNA is TGTGCCAGTAGTGGGCGGACCACAGATACGCAGTATTTT.